This TCR beta chain stems from a study of CD8+CD57+ T cells in acquired aplastic anemia. According to the study, genomic DNA was the template for TCR beta VDJ and CDR3 profiling. One entry per CDR3 protein, called by TCRdb with MiXCR from the reads. The sample holds about half a million distinct CDR3 sequences, around 30% seen once. Germline loops: CDR1 DFQATT, CDR2 SNEGSKA (reference sequence). Trimming stripped 1 base from V and 0 bases from J, with 11 bases between. This CDR3 has 15 residues. Those patients picked for sequencing had displayed CD8+CD57+ cell expansion on flow cytometry. V usage is TRBV20-1 and J usage is TRBJ2-3, with no clear D. Sequencing was performed on sorted CD4+, CD8+, or CD8+CD57+ T cells (not recorded which) from PBMCs. This clonotype was obtained from a human donor with aplastic anemia. CDR3 DNA sequence: TGCAGTGCTAGAGGGACGGTTACTAGCACAGATACGCAGTATTTT. Translated: CSARGTVTSTDTQYF.